The next 15 T cell receptor beta chains were all read from a single sample in a study of T cells in Graves' hyperthyroidism and ophthalmopathy. Amplified TCR beta CDR3 regions came from RNA transcripts. In the first-round RT-PCR of the TCR CDR3, the HTBI primer set was used. From the multiplex PCR reads, TCRdb called clonotypes with MiXCR, one entry per CDR3 protein. Found here are roughly 170,000 distinct CDR3 sequences, approximately 17% of them singletons; the top ten hold about 29%. The specimen sequenced was blood. These receptors originate from a woman aged 45-60 years with Graves' hyperthyroidism.

The chain has TRBV20-1 and TRBJ2-2; D is uncertain. CDR3 length: 11 amino acids. The germline V and J ends were trimmed by 5 bases and 5 bases, with 6 bases remaining between them. Germline V gives CDR1 DFQATT, CDR2 SNEGSKA (reference sequence). CDR3 nucleotide sequence: TGCAGTGCTCTTAATACCGGGGAGCTGTTTTTT. Translated: CSALNTGELFF.

The chain joins TRBV7-2 to TRBJ2-2; possibly TRBD2 for D (5 bases). V lost 6 bases and J lost 5, with 13 bases in between. Germline loops: CDR1 SGHTA, CDR2 FQGNSA. The CDR3 is 14 residues long. CDR3 protein: CASRPRTLTGELFF. The CDR3 nucleotides read TGTGCCAGCAGACCGAGGACTTTGACCGGGGAGCTGTTTTTT.

In this sample, this clonotype turned up many times. The CDR3 nucleotides are TGTGCCAGCAGCTTACCAGGGATTAACTATGGCTACACCTTC. Protein product: CASSLPGINYGYTF. This sequence joins TRBV7-9 and TRBJ1-2; weak D call: TRBD1 (5 bases). The germline gives CDR1 SEHNR, CDR2 FQNEAQ (reference sequence). Trimming cost V 2 bases and J 1 base, with 8 bases left between them. This CDR3 has 14 residues.

In this sample, this clonotype turned up many times. The V gene is TRBV3-1, the J gene TRBJ2-1, with TRBD1 as a possible D gene (6 bases). CDR1 is LGHDT and CDR2 is YNNKEL in the germline V gene (reference sequence). The ends were cut back, 0 bases at V and 5 bases at J, with 14 bases in the middle. The CDR3 consists of 16 residues. CDR3 coding DNA: TGTGCCAGCAGCCAAGAAAGGCCCGGGACAAACAATGAGCAGTTCTTC. Its protein is CASSQERPGTNNEQFF.

Ten or more counts support this clonotype. This chain joins TRBV7-3 and TRBJ2-2; possibly TRBD1 for D (8 bases). CDR3 length: 14 amino acids. Trimming removed 8 bases at V and 6 bases at J, with 16 bases between. Germline V CDR1 and CDR2: SGHTA, FQGTGA. In nucleotides, the CDR3 is TGTGCCAGCGGTAGAACAGGGGGGGCCGGGGAGCTGTTTTTT. This encodes CASGRTGGAGELFF.

This clonotype has a count of ten or more. The rearrangement links TRBV5-1 to TRBJ2-3, with D perhaps assigned TRBD1 or TRBD2 (5 bases each). The CDR3 length is 14 residues. Trimming took off 4 bases at V and 2 bases at J, with 11 bases between the two ends. From germline, CDR1 is SGHRS and CDR2 YFSETQ. This CDR3 is CASSLGRLTDTQYF. The CDR3 region has the DNA TGCGCCAGCAGCCTGGGACGCCTCACAGATACGCAGTATTTT.

The chain is built from TRBV12-5 and TRBJ2-1; 9 bases match TRBD1. The germline gives CDR1 LGHNT, CDR2 FRNRAP. The CDR3 contains 17 residues. J lost 6 bases, V lost 0 bases, and 9 bases had no gene match. The CDR3 sequence is CASGLVLEDRGFNEQFF. The CDR3 region has the DNA TGTGCTAGTGGTTTGGTACTTGAAGACAGGGGGTTCAATGAGCAGTTCTTC. Drawing the rest from reference TRBV12-5 and TRBJ2-1, the complete variable domain is DARVTQTPRHKVTEMGQEVTMRCQPILGHNTVFWYRQTMMQGLELLAYFRNRAPLDDSGMPKDRFSAEMPDATLATLKIQPSEPRDSAVYFCASGLVLEDRGFNEQFFGPGTRLTVL.

This clonotype has a count of ten or more. The rearrangement links TRBV27 to TRBJ1-5, with a weak D call TRBD1 (5 bases). Germline V gene sequence: CDR1 MNHEY, CDR2 SMNVEV (reference sequence). The CDR3 is 14 amino acids. V was pared by 0 bases and J by 3 bases, with 6 bases between. The CDR3 DNA sequence: TGTGCCAGCAGTTTATCCGGGGCCAATCAGCCCCAGCATTTT. Its protein is CASSLSGANQPQHF.

There are many counts of this clonotype. This rearrangement joins TRBV6-1 to TRBJ1-4; D remains ambiguous. Per the germline V gene, CDR1 is MNHNS and CDR2 is SASEGT. The ends were cut back, 4 bases at V and 5 bases at J, with 8 bases in the middle. CDR3 length: 13 amino acids. CDR3 sequence: CASSGGENEKLFF. The CDR3 coding sequence is TGTGCCAGCAGTGGGGGTGAGAATGAAAAACTGTTTTTT.

This clonotype was counted many times. The rearrangement links TRBV6-1 to TRBJ1-1; D ambiguous. CDR3 size: 15 residues. V was pared by 6 bases and J by 1 base, with 15 bases between. Germline V CDR1 and CDR2: MNHNS, SASEGT. Here the CDR3 DNA reads TGTGCCAGCAGCCGGGTCCCTAAGGAGAACACTGAAGCTTTCTTT. This translates into CASSRVPKENTEAFF.

This clonotype was counted at least ten times. The chain joins TRBV5-1 to TRBJ1-1, with D uncertain. Trimming took off 0 bases at V and 0 bases at J, with 9 bases between the two ends. Germline assignment: CDR1 SGHRS and CDR2 YFSETQ. The CDR3 spans 15 residues. In DNA form, the CDR3 reads TGCGCCAGCAGCTTGGTGTACAACGTGAACACTGAAGCTTTCTTT. It specifies CASSLVYNVNTEAFF.

This clonotype was detected many times. The genes are TRBV6-1 and TRBJ1-4; D remains unclear. CDR1 and CDR2 from the germline V gene are MNHNS and SASEGT. The germline V and J ends were trimmed by 10 bases and 3 bases, with 15 bases remaining between them. This CDR3 is built from 14 residues. The CDR3 nucleotides are TGTGCCACCATCCGACTGGTTGCTAATGAAAAACTGTTTTTT. It yields the protein CATIRLVANEKLFF.

This clonotype has ten or more counts. The V and J genes are TRBV3-2 and TRBJ2-7; the D segment call TRBD1 is taken from the table without a DNA check. TRBV3-2 has pseudogene status. This CDR3 has 15 residues. CDR3 nucleotide sequence: TGTGCCAGCAGCCCCCCTGGGGACCCCTACTACGAGCAGTACTTC. Translation: CASSPPGDPYYEQYF.

This clonotype was seen repeatedly, ten times or more. V is TRBV6-1 and J is TRBJ1-1, with D possibly being TRBD1 (6 bases). The V gene lost 5 bases and the J gene lost 8 bases, with 15 bases spanning the gap. Germline CDR1 MNHNS, CDR2 SASEGT. The CDR3 sequence is 13 residues long. As DNA, the CDR3 is TGTGCCAGCAGTAGCTCAAACAGGGAAGAAGCTTTCTTT. Residues: CASSSSNREEAFF.

V gene TRBV27 combines with J gene TRBJ2-2; a possible D gene is TRBD1 (5 bases). CDR3 length: 16 residues. Trimming left V 6 bases short and J 0 bases short, with 14 bases between. Germline loops: CDR1 MNHEY, CDR2 SMNVEV (reference sequence). In nucleotides, the CDR3 is TGTGCCAGCAGCCGCCCCTGGGGCGCGAACACCGGGGAGCTGTTTTTT. Translation gives CASSRPWGANTGELFF.